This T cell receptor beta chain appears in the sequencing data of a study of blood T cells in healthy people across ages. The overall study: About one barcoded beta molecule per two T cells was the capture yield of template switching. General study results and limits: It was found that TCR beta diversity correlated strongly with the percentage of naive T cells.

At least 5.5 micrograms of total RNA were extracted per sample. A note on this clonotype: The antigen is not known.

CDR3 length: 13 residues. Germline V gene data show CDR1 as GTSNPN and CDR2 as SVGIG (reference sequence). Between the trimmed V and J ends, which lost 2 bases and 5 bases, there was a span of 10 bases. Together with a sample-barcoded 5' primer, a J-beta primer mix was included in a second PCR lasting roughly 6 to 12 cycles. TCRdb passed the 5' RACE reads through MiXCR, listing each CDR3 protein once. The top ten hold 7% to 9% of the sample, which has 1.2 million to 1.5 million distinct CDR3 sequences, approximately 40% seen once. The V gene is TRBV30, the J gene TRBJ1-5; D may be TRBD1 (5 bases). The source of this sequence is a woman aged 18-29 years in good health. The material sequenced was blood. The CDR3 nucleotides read TGTGCCTGGAGTCGGCAGGGTTATCAGCCCCAGCATTTT. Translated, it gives CAWSRQGYQPQHF.